This is a list of T cell receptor beta chains from one sample in a study of T cells in Graves' hyperthyroidism and ophthalmopathy. TCRdb called the multiplex PCR reads again in MiXCR, with one record for every CDR3 protein. The sample carries roughly 170,000 distinct CDR3 sequences, about 17% recorded once. Sequencing was performed on blood. The receptor set was obtained from a woman aged 45-59 years with Graves' hyperthyroidism. Each CDR3 is given with its conserved first and last residue. Fields, in order: V gene, J gene, D gene, clone size, CDR3 protein, CDR3 DNA. A D gene is named only where the DNA matches it firmly. Some rows mark clone size as missing; the rest say once, few, many or name a class of expanded clone.

v_call: TRBV27; j_call: TRBJ2-2; d_call: TRBD1; clone_size: many; cdr3_aa: CASSFHGTGDTGELFF; cdr3_nt: TGTGCCAGCAGTTTTCATGGGACAGGGGACACCGGGGAGCTGTTTTTT
v_call: TRBV4-1; j_call: TRBJ2-7; d_call: TRBD2; clone_size: .; cdr3_aa: CASSGRLAGVYEQYF; cdr3_nt: TGCGCCAGCAGCGGAAGACTAGCGGGAGTTTACGAGCAGTACTTC
v_call: TRBV18; j_call: TRBJ2-1; d_call: TRBD2; clone_size: .; cdr3_aa: CASSPNALAGAYNEQFF; cdr3_nt: TGTGCCAGCTCACCCAACGCCCTAGCGGGGGCCTACAATGAGCAGTTCTTC
v_call: TRBV6-5; j_call: TRBJ1-2; d_call: .; clone_size: many; cdr3_aa: CASSYRQGGGYTF; cdr3_nt: TGTGCCAGCAGTTACCGGCAGGGAGGTGGCTACACCTTC
v_call: TRBV28; j_call: TRBJ2-7; d_call: .; clone_size: many; cdr3_aa: CASSLDTPTRYEQYF; cdr3_nt: TGTGCCAGCAGTTTAGACACACCGACGCGCTACGAGCAGTACTTC
v_call: TRBV9; j_call: TRBJ2-7; d_call: TRBD2; clone_size: many; cdr3_aa: CASSVSGGAHEQYF; cdr3_nt: TGTGCCAGCAGCGTGAGCGGGGGGGCCCACGAGCAGTACTTC
v_call: TRBV4-1; j_call: TRBJ2-1; d_call: TRBD2; clone_size: many; cdr3_aa: CASSSLAGGANEQFF; cdr3_nt: TGCGCCAGCAGCAGCCTAGCGGGGGGGGCCAATGAGCAGTTCTTC
v_call: TRBV7-9; j_call: TRBJ1-4; d_call: .; clone_size: many; cdr3_aa: CASRGIVEKLFF; cdr3_nt: TGTGCCAGCCGAGGGATAGTTGAAAAACTGTTTTTT
v_call: TRBV25-1; j_call: TRBJ2-7; d_call: TRBD1; clone_size: few; cdr3_aa: CASRTQGGNSYEQYF; cdr3_nt: TGTGCCAGCAGGACACAGGGGGGAAACTCCTACGAGCAGTACTTC
v_call: TRBV11-2; j_call: TRBJ2-7; d_call: .; clone_size: many; cdr3_aa: CASSLLRYEQYF; cdr3_nt: TGTGCCAGCAGCCTCCTTCGGTACGAGCAGTACTTC
v_call: TRBV6-1; j_call: TRBJ2-4; d_call: .; clone_size: many; cdr3_aa: CASTTGLAKNIQYF; cdr3_nt: TGTGCCAGCACTACAGGCCTAGCCAAAAACATTCAGTACTTC
v_call: TRBV3-1; j_call: TRBJ2-1; d_call: .; clone_size: many; cdr3_aa: CASSLGASRYNEQFF; cdr3_nt: TGTGCCAGCAGCCTCGGAGCTAGCCGCTACAATGAGCAGTTCTTC
v_call: TRBV2; j_call: TRBJ2-1; d_call: TRBD2; clone_size: once; cdr3_aa: CASRRSSGGYNEQFF; cdr3_nt: TGTGCCAGCAGGAGGAGTAGCGGGGGATACAATGAGCAGTTCTTC
v_call: TRBV28; j_call: TRBJ2-5; d_call: TRBD1; clone_size: .; cdr3_aa: CASRTPGQGMETQYF; cdr3_nt: TGTGCCAGCAGGACCCCGGGACAGGGTATGGAGACCCAGTACTTC